The source of this T cell receptor (beta chain) is a study of blood T cell repertoires in COVID-19. Background on the study: The United States, Italy and Spain were the sources of the acute and convalescent COVID-19 samples. Sources were T cells, B-cell-depleted T cells, or PBMCs; the material itself was cDNA or gDNA.

The ends were cut back, 0 bases at V and 0 bases at J, with 12 bases in the middle. The CDR3 loop spans 16 amino acids. From germline, CDR1 is SGHNT and CDR2 YYREEE (reference sequence). Generated by immunoSEQ multiplex PCR, the TCRdb table keeps only in-frame clones and is missing some. The table includes 60,000 to 70,000 clones, approximately 86% detected once. This rearrangement joins TRBV5-4 to TRBJ1-1; no clear D gene. The clonotype originates from a woman older than 75 with active COVID-19. The sample comprised peripheral blood. CDR3 bases: TGTGCCAGCAGCTTGGCCCGAGGGCCTATGAACACTGAAGCTTTCTTT. It yields the protein CASSLARGPMNTEAFF.